These T cell receptor beta chains were read from a single sample in a study of T cell responses to AZD1222 COVID-19 vaccine. TCRdb's table, derived via immunoSEQ multiplex PCR, lists solely in-frame clones and lacks some. The profile shows 170,000 or so clones, less than 95% of them singletons. The material was peripheral blood, obtained on day 0 of AZD1222 vaccination. All receptors come from an adult in good health. CDR3s include the opening cysteine and the closing phenylalanine or tryptophan. The order of the fields is V gene, D gene, CDR3 protein. D genes are given only for firm matches.

V gene: TRBV19
D gene: -
CDR3 protein: CASSRLGGPEQYF

V gene: TRBV7-2
D gene: -
CDR3 protein: CASSLAAGSNQPQHF

V gene: TRBV5-1
D gene: TRBD1
CDR3 protein: CASSSGQIYGYTF

V gene: TRBV7-9
D gene: -
CDR3 protein: CARPPDSNQPQHF

V gene: TRBV29-1
D gene: TRBD1
CDR3 protein: CSVPAQGEGEGINYGYTF

V gene: TRBV7-2
D gene: -
CDR3 protein: CASSLFPYNEQFF

V gene: TRBV6-5
D gene: -
CDR3 protein: CASTRGDTGELFF

V gene: TRBV3-1/TRBV3-2
D gene: -
CDR3 protein: CASSPWTILGVAEAFF

V gene: TRBV4-2
D gene: -
CDR3 protein: CASSQDFKARSDARPNEQFF

V gene: TRBV15
D gene: -
CDR3 protein: CATKTPPGEKLFF

V gene: TRBV9
D gene: -
CDR3 protein: CASSAGQPLASTEAFF

V gene: TRBV19
D gene: TRBD1
CDR3 protein: CASSTHGTGNTGELFF

V gene: TRBV14
D gene: -
CDR3 protein: CASSQGINGYTF

V gene: TRBV9
D gene: TRBD2
CDR3 protein: CASSGRGGAYEQYF

V gene: TRBV7-3
D gene: TRBD1
CDR3 protein: CASRGTGGEAFF

V gene: TRBV19
D gene: TRBD1
CDR3 protein: CASKRRGTGGFSNQPQHF

V gene: TRBV11-3
D gene: -
CDR3 protein: CASSSSPTGYGHNEQFF

V gene: TRBV4-1
D gene: -
CDR3 protein: CASSQDPVTDYGYTF

V gene: TRBV10-3
D gene: TRBD1
CDR3 protein: CAISSGTGLYEQYF

V gene: TRBV18
D gene: -
CDR3 protein: CASSPGGALSYEQYF

V gene: TRBV27
D gene: -
CDR3 protein: CASSPGTAEYQPQHF

V gene: TRBV19
D gene: -
CDR3 protein: CASKAGTYNEQFF

V gene: TRBV6-2/TRBV6-3
D gene: -
CDR3 protein: CASSFRDTSTDTQYF

V gene: TRBV19
D gene: TRBD1
CDR3 protein: CASSGDRRSNQPQHF

V gene: TRBV7-8
D gene: -
CDR3 protein: CASSINSNQPQHF

V gene: TRBV19
D gene: TRBD1
CDR3 protein: CASRTGGDQTQYF

V gene: TRBV16
D gene: -
CDR3 protein: CASSRDLRENIQYF

V gene: TRBV6-5
D gene: TRBD1
CDR3 protein: CASQGARNEKLFF

V gene: TRBV9
D gene: -
CDR3 protein: CASSWEGQSVNSPLHF

V gene: TRBV7-2
D gene: -
CDR3 protein: CASSSPSNTGELFF

V gene: TRBV21-1
D gene: -
CDR3 protein: CASSKAPPGGRQETQYF

V gene: TRBV19
D gene: TRBD2
CDR3 protein: CASTLRGATGELFF

V gene: TRBV12-3/TRBV12-4
D gene: TRBD1
CDR3 protein: CASSFDREYEQYF

V gene: TRBV14
D gene: -
CDR3 protein: CASSQDIKSVFGYTF

V gene: TRBV25-1
D gene: -
CDR3 protein: CASSGDSNPDGYTF

V gene: TRBV18
D gene: -
CDR3 protein: CASSLLTKTGVIDEQYF